These T cell receptor beta chains were read from a single sample in a study of patients and donors after allogeneic stem cell transplantation. Each CDR3 protein gets one entry after TCRdb re-called the RT-PCR reads with MiXCR. The sample carries 800,000 to 1,000,000 distinct CDR3 sequences, about 20% recorded once. The specimen sequenced was blood, either unsorted or a sorted T cell fraction (not recorded which). The source of these receptors is a human donor who was either an allogeneic HSCT recipient or a stem cell or donor lymphocyte infusion donor (not recorded which). It is not recorded whose cells these are; they may come from a transplant donor. Both conserved end residues are part of each CDR3. D genes are given only for firm matches. Clone size is given for some rows only: seen once, a few or many times, or a class if the clone is expanded.

d_call j_call v_call clone_size cdr3_aa cdr3_nt
TRBD2 TRBJ2-1 TRBV3-1 NA CASRPMGGGNEQFF TGTGCCAGCAGGCCAATGGGGGGAGGGAATGAGCAGTTCTTC
NA TRBJ2-1 TRBV5-1 many CASSLRQAF TGCGCCAGCAGCTTGCGGCAAGCCTTC
TRBD2 TRBJ2-3 TRBV20-1 few CSAGLAGGSTDTQYF TGCAGTGCCGGACTAGCGGGAGGGTCCACAGATACGCAGTATTTT
NA TRBJ1-5 TRBV30 few CAWSVYGSNQPQHF TGTGCCTGGAGTGTCTACGGGAGCAATCAGCCCCAGCATTTT
NA TRBJ2-7 TRBV7-2 NA CASSLARTAYEQYF TGTGCCAGCAGCTTGGCCAGGACAGCTTACGAGCAGTACTTC
NA TRBJ1-2 TRBV29-1 NA CSVPGGAGYGYTF TGCAGCGTCCCGGGAGGGGCCGGCTATGGCTACACCTTC
NA TRBJ2-4 TRBV4-1 NA CASSQPTEGLAKNIQYF TGCGCCAGCAGCCAACCTACCGAGGGACTAGCCAAAAACATTCAGTACTTC
NA TRBJ1-5 TRBV5-5 once CASSPRPGGSNQPQHF TGTGCCAGCAGCCCTCGGCCGGGGGGAAGCAATCAGCCCCAGCATTTT
NA TRBJ1-2 TRBV7-2 few CASSLFRGPYGYTF TGTGCCAGCAGCTTGTTCCGGGGCCCCTATGGCTACACCTTC
TRBD1 TRBJ1-2 TRBV5-8 few CASSLTGTVNYGYTF TGTGCCAGCAGCTTAACCGGGACAGTGAACTATGGCTACACCTTC
NA TRBJ1-3 TRBV5-1 few CASSPRGDGNTIYF TGCGCCAGCAGCCCCCGAGGGGATGGAAACACCATATATTTT
NA TRBJ1-1 TRBV11-1 NA CASSLVSQEAFF TGTGCCAGCAGCTTAGTCTCCCAAGAAGCTTTCTTT
NA TRBJ1-2 TRBV30 NA CAWSNFRGGYTF TGTGCCTGGAGTAATTTTCGGGGCGGCTACACCTTC
NA TRBJ1-1 TRBV30 few CAWSWRATEAFF TGTGCCTGGAGTTGGAGGGCCACTGAAGCTTTCTTT
NA TRBJ1-5 TRBV12-3/TRBV12-4 NA CASSPFRDSNQPQHF TGTGCCAGCAGTCCTTTCCGGGACAGCAATCAGCCCCAGCATTTT
TRBD2 TRBJ2-7 TRBV20-1 NA CSALPLTSGRDRGYEQYF TGCAGTGCCCTCCCCTTGACTAGCGGGAGAGACCGAGGCTACGAGCAGTACTTC
TRBD1 TRBJ1-2 TRBV19 NA CASRDGQDNYGYTF TGTGCCAGTAGGGATGGACAGGACAACTATGGCTACACCTTC
TRBD2 TRBJ2-7 TRBV7-8 NA CASSLRTTSGTYEQYF TGTGCCAGCAGCTTAAGAACGACTAGCGGGACCTACGAGCAGTACTTC
NA TRBJ1-2 TRBV6-1 NA CASSALTSGRGYTF TGTGCCAGCAGTGCCCTAACAAGCGGTAGAGGCTACACCTTC
TRBD2 TRBJ2-1 TRBV12-3/TRBV12-4 few CASSFGGERNEQFF TGTGCCAGCAGTTTTGGGGGGGAGCGCAATGAGCAGTTCTTC
NA TRBJ2-3 TRBV20-1 NA CSARVGFTDTQYF TGCAGTGCTAGAGTCGGGTTCACAGATACGCAGTATTTT
NA TRBJ2-7 TRBV10-3 NA CAISVRDYEQYF TGTGCCATCAGTGTTCGGGACTACGAGCAGTACTTC
NA TRBJ2-1 TRBV20-1 few CSARRIAYNEQFF TGCAGTGCTAGACGCATCGCGTACAATGAGCAGTTCTTC
TRBD1 TRBJ1-2 TRBV10-3 NA CATLAGPAGQGSYGYTF TGTGCCACCCTCGCGGGGCCCGCGGGACAGGGTAGCTATGGCTACACCTTC
NA TRBJ2-5 TRBV21-1 NA CASSERVPGLAQETQYF TGTGCCAGCAGCGAAAGGGTGCCGGGACTAGCGCAAGAGACCCAGTACTTC
NA TRBJ1-5 TRBV12-3/TRBV12-4 many CASSSQPFAPSGENQPQHF TGTGCCAGCAGTTCCCAACCATTTGCCCCTTCTGGAGAGAATCAGCCCCAGCATTTT